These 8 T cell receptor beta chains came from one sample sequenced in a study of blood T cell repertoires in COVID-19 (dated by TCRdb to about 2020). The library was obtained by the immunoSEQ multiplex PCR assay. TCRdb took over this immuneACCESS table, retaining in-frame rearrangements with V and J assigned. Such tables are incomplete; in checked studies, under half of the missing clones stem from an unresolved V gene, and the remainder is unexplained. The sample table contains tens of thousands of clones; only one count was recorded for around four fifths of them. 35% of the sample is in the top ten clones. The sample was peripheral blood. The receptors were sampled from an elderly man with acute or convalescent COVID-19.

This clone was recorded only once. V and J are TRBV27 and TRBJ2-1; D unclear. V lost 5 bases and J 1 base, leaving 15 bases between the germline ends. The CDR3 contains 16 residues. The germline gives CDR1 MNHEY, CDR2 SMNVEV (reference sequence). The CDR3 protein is CASSPYMRPSYNEQFF. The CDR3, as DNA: TGTGCCAGCAGTCCCTACATGCGGCCTTCCTACAATGAGCAGTTCTTC.

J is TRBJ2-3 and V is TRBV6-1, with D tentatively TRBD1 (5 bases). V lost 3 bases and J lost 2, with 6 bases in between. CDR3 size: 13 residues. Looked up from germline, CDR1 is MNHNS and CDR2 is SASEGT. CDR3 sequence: CASSDRATDTQYF. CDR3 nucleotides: TGTGCCAGCAGTGACAGGGCCACAGATACGCAGTATTTT.

CDR3 nucleotides: TGCGCCAGCAGCTGGGGGGGCCAAGCTTTCTTT. Encoded protein: CASSWGGQAFF. The V and J genes are TRBV5-1 and TRBJ1-1, with a tentative D call TRBD1 (6 bases). The CDR3 is 11 residues long. The germline V and J ends were trimmed by 3 bases and 9 bases, with 9 bases remaining between them. Germline CDR1 SGHRS, CDR2 YFSETQ.

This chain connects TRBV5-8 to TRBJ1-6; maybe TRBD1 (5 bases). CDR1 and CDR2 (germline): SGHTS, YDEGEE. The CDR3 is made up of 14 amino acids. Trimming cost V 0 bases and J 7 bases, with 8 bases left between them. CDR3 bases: TGTGCCAGCAGCTTGGCAGGGAGGAATTCACCCCTCCACTTT. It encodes CASSLAGRNSPLHF.

This CDR3 reads CASSRDSNRRTYNSPLHF. The CDR3 DNA follows: TGTGCCAGCAGCCGAGACTCGAACCGGAGGACCTATAATTCACCCCTCCACTTT. The rearrangement links TRBV11-2 to TRBJ1-6; D is uncertain. The germline CDR1 and CDR2 sequences are SGHAT and FQNNGV. The CDR3 covers 18 residues. V was shortened by 5 bases and J by 2 bases, with 19 bases between the two germline ends.

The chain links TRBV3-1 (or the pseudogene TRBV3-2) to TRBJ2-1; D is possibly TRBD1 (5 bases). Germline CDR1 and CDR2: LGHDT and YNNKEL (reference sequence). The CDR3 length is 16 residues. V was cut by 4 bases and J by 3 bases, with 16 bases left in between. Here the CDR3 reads CASSPNEARGYNEQFF. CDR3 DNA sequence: TGTGCCAGCAGCCCCAACGAAGCTAGGGGCTACAATGAGCAGTTCTTC.

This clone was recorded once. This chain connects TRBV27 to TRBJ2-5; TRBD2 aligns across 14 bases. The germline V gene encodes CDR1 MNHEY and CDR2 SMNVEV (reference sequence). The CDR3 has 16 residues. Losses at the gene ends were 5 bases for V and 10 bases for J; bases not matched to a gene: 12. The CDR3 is CASSPGTSGGWWGQYF. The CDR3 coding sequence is TGTGCCAGCAGTCCCGGGACTAGCGGGGGTTGGTGGGGCCAGTACTTC.

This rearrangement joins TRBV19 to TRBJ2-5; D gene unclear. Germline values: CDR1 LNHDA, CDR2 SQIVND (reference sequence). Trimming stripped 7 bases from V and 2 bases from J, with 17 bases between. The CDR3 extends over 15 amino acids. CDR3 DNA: TGTGCCAGTACCCCGTCGGGTCACAAACAAGAGACCCAGTACTTC. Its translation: CASTPSGHKQETQYF.